This TCR beta chain appears in the sequencing data of a study of cytomegalovirus exposure and HLA in healthy donors. Study-wide results and caveats: Both high specificity and high sensitivity reportedly marked the classifier's diagnosis of cytomegalovirus status.

Of note for this clone: Its matching antigen is unknown.

The study drew the donors from its approximately 120-subject validation cohort, separate from the roughly 670-subject first cohort. V dropped 5 bases and J dropped 3; count of bases not matched to a gene: 7. This CDR3 is built from 16 residues. CDR1 is SEHNR and CDR2 is FQNEAQ in the germline V gene (reference sequence). TCRdb's table, derived via immunoSEQ multiplex PCR, lists solely in-frame clones and lacks some. The data show 110,000 or so clones, 86% seen once. The sequencing sample was made of PBMCs. This rearrangement joins TRBV7-9 to TRBJ1-6, with 7 positions matching TRBD1. The clonotype originates from a man aged 18 to 29 in good health and CMV-seronegative. CDR3 sequence reads: CASSPRGTDYNSPLHF. The CDR3 coding sequence is TGTGCCAGCAGCCCTAGGGGGACAGACTATAATTCACCCCTCCACTTT.